One sample yielded the 32 T cell receptor beta chains listed below, sequenced in a study of cytomegalovirus exposure and HLA in healthy donors. Primers included in the PCR were 60 Vbeta and 13 Jbeta primers. Sequencing used immunoSEQ multiplex PCR; TCRdb keeps in-frame clones, though not all of them. The sample includes approximately 150,000 clones, around 68% of them seen just once. Sequencing was carried out using PBMCs. The receptors were gathered from a man aged 50-59 years in good health and CMV-seronegative.

Comments on this clone: Distinct nucleotide sequences in the sample also encode this CDR3. V and J are TRBV2 and TRBJ2-7; 10 bases are a match to TRBD1. V gave up 4 bases and J gave up 7 bases; unmatched junction bases: 4. The CDR3 covers 13 residues. Germline assignment: CDR1 SNHLY and CDR2 FYNNEI. The CDR3 here is CASSGQGAGEQYF. CDR3 DNA sequence: TGTGCCAGCAGTGGACAGGGGGCTGGAGAGCAGTACTTC.

In its sample, this clone was seen a few times. Mismatch with germline at one junction end may stem from a read error. The chain recombines TRBV6-6 with TRBJ2-7, with D perhaps TRBD1 (5 bases). Germline V CDR1 and CDR2: MNHNY, SVGAGI (reference sequence). The CDR3 runs 11 residues. Here the CDR3 DNA reads TGTGCCAGCAGCTCGGACAAAGGGCTGAACTTC. This encodes CASSSDKGLNF.

The CDR3 protein is CASSFSGTGAYEQYF. CDR3 nucleotides: TGTGCCAGCAGCTTTTCCGGGACAGGGGCCTACGAGCAGTACTTC. V usage is TRBV5-8 and J usage is TRBJ2-7; 10 nucleotides align to TRBD1. This CDR3 has 15 amino acids. The trim removed 2 bases at V and 2 bases at J, leaving 4 bases unmatched. From germline, CDR1 is SGHTS and CDR2 YDEGEE.

The table lists this clone with a count of one. The CDR3 does not close with the conserved phenylalanine or tryptophan, likely indicating a read error. The DNA is left out, because the CDR3 cannot be placed on it with certainty; the CDR3 is given as TCRdb lists it. The gene calls are TRBV7-9 and TRBJ1-1; TRBD1 was called by the table and not checked on the DNA. The CDR3 has 17 residues if both end residues are counted. Per germline, CDR1 SEHNR and CDR2 FQNEAQ (reference sequence). CDR3 loop: CASSWWGQGATGLKLSL.

The genes are TRBV6-6 and TRBJ1-3, with D possibly matching TRBD1 (5 bases). This CDR3 contains 16 residues. Trimming removed 5 bases at V and 0 bases at J, with 14 bases between. CDR1 is MNHNY, CDR2 SVGAGI, per germline (reference sequence). This chain's CDR3 is CASSAAGTTSGNTIYF. Written as DNA, the CDR3 is TGTGCCAGCAGTGCCGCCGGGACTACCTCTGGAAACACCATATATTTT.

This chain connects TRBV5-1 to TRBJ1-1, with a weak D call TRBD1 (5 bases). CDR3 length: 14 residues. From germline, CDR1 is SGHRS and CDR2 YFSETQ. V lost 3 bases to trimming and J lost 1 base, with 10 bases between them. The CDR3 DNA sequence: TGCGCCAGCAGCTCCGGACACCAGAACACTGAAGCTTTCTTT. This sequence encodes CASSSGHQNTEAFF.

This chain joins TRBV5-1 and TRBJ2-2; 8 positions agree with TRBD1. The V gene end was trimmed by 0 bases and the J gene end by 10 bases; junction bases not matched to a gene: 5. There are 14 residues in the CDR3. The germline gives CDR1 SGHRS, CDR2 YFSETQ. CDR3 sequence reads: CASSLAGQGEELFF. The CDR3 bases are TGCGCCAGCAGCTTGGCAGGACAGGGCGAGGAGCTGTTTTTT.

The chain links TRBV4-2 to TRBJ1-1, with a weak D call TRBD1 (6 bases). The CDR3 runs to 16 residues. Germline V gene sequence: CDR1 LGHNA, CDR2 YNFKEQ. The ends were cut back, 1 base at V and 1 base at J, with 13 bases in the middle. The CDR3 loop is CASSQVITGQNTEAFF. The CDR3, as DNA: TGTGCCAGCAGCCAAGTAATCACAGGGCAGAACACTGAAGCTTTCTTT.

Turning to this clone: An end of the junction differs from the germline gene, which may be a read error. The V call is TRBV5-1, the J call TRBJ1-4; possibly TRBD1 for D (6 bases). CDR3 size: 14 residues. Germline values: CDR1 SGHRS, CDR2 YFSETQ. The CDR3 nucleotides read TGCGCCAGCAGTTTGGGGGGCTTGGGGGAAAAACTGTTTTTT. As protein: CASSLGGLGEKLFF.

This chain uses TRBV27 with TRBJ2-1, with D perhaps matching TRBD2 (5 bases). The CDR3 contains 12 residues. Trimming pared 10 bases from V and 4 bases from J, leaving 11 bases between. Per the germline V gene, CDR1 is MNHEY and CDR2 is SMNVEV (reference sequence). The chain's CDR3 is CATRTGYNEQFF. CDR3 nucleotide sequence: TGTGCCACCCGGACTGGGTACAATGAGCAGTTCTTC.

The rearrangement links TRBV6-5 to TRBJ2-5; 11 positions agree with TRBD2. This CDR3 is 15 amino acids long. J lost 5 bases, V lost 6 bases, and 8 bases had no gene match. Germline CDR1 and CDR2: MNHEY and SVGAGI. The CDR3 is CASSPLAGAGETQYF. The CDR3 coding sequence is TGTGCCAGCAGCCCACTAGCGGGGGCGGGGGAGACCCAGTACTTC.

The CDR3 coding sequence is TGTGCCAGTACGGGGACAGTGAACACCGGGGAGCTGTTTTTT. Translating it yields CASTGTVNTGELFF. The chain carries TRBV19 and TRBJ2-2, with 7 bases that match TRBD1. The CDR3 totals 14 residues. V trimming: 7 bases; J trimming: 1 base; junction bases outside the gene matches: 3. Germline loops: CDR1 LNHDA, CDR2 SQIVND (reference sequence). The whole variable domain, remainder taken from reference TRBV19 and TRBJ2-2, is DGGITQSPKYLFRKEGQNVTLSCEQNLNHDAMYWYRQDPGQGLRLIYYSQIVNDFQKGDIAEGYSVSREKKESFPLTVTSAQKNPTAFYLCASTGTVNTGELFFGEGSRLTVL.

J is TRBJ1-1 and V is TRBV9; TRBD1 might be the D (5 bases). The germline V gene has CDR1 SGDLS and CDR2 YYNGEE. The CDR3 runs to 14 residues. Trimming took 0 bases from V and 4 from J, leaving 10 bases between them. In nucleotides, the CDR3 is TGTGCCAGCAGCGTAGCGCAGGGAACCACTGAAGCTTTCTTT. Translation gives CASSVAQGTTEAFF.

V usage is TRBV5-1 and J usage is TRBJ1-5, with 10 bases lining up with TRBD1. The trim removed 0 bases at V and 4 bases at J, leaving 4 bases unmatched. Germline V CDR1 and CDR2: SGHRS, YFSETQ. The CDR3 totals 16 residues. As DNA, the CDR3 is TGCGCCAGCAGCTTGGATCCGGGACAGGGGAATCAGCCCCAGCATTTT. This translates into CASSLDPGQGNQPQHF.

This clone was counted between two and nine times. The V call is TRBV6-1, the J call TRBJ1-6; D is undetermined. V lost 1 base and J lost 8, with 9 bases in between. This CDR3 spans 14 amino acids. Germline assignment: CDR1 MNHNS and CDR2 SASEGT. DNA of the CDR3: TGTGCCAGCAGTGAAGGCCCAGGTTATTCACCCCTCCACTTT. Protein sequence: CASSEGPGYSPLHF.

The rearrangement links TRBV6-5 to TRBJ1-2; TRBD1 matches 11 bases. V lost 0 bases and J lost 10; bases outside the gene matches: 10. Germline-derived CDR1 and CDR2 are MNHEY and SVGAGI. The CDR3 is made up of 16 amino acids. In DNA form, the CDR3 reads TGTGCCAGCAGTTACTCGAAGGGACAGGGGGTTTTAGTCTACACCTTC. This codes for CASSYSKGQGVLVYTF.

This rearrangement joins TRBV18 to TRBJ2-7; 8 positions match TRBD1. The CDR3 is 15 amino acids. Germline V gene data show CDR1 as KGHSH and CDR2 as LQKENI. V trimming: 6 bases; J trimming: 4 bases; junction bases outside the gene matches: 11. Here the CDR3 reads CASSTSPQGGYEQYF. In DNA, the CDR3 is TGTGCCAGCTCGACGTCACCACAGGGGGGTTACGAGCAGTACTTC.

CDR3 DNA: TGTGCCAGCAGCTTGAGCACGGGACTTAGTTACGAGCAGTACTTC. Translated: CASSLSTGLSYEQYF. This sequence joins TRBV7-9 and TRBJ2-7; maybe TRBD2 (6 bases). Germline values: CDR1 SEHNR, CDR2 FQNEAQ (reference sequence). The CDR3 is made up of 15 amino acids. V was clipped by 3 bases and J by 4 bases, with 16 bases between them.

The CDR3 region is CASSLAGSGNTIYF. The CDR3 bases are TGTGCCAGCAGCTTGGCGGGTTCTGGAAACACCATATATTTT. The J gene is TRBJ1-3, the V gene TRBV5-5; no clear D gene. The V gene's germline CDR1 is SGHKS and CDR2 YYEKEE (reference sequence). This CDR3 contains 14 residues. Trimming took off 0 bases at V and 1 base at J, with 5 bases between the two ends.

The table lists this clone with a few counts. The chain recombines TRBV4-1 with TRBJ1-2; D call uncertain. The germline gives CDR1 MGHRA, CDR2 YSYEKL. Between the trimmed V and J ends, which lost 1 base and 2 bases, there was a span of 11 bases. The CDR3 is made up of 15 amino acids. CDR3 in amino acids: CASSQGLTENYGYTF. As DNA, the CDR3 is TGCGCCAGCAGCCAAGGACTGACGGAAAACTATGGCTACACCTTC.

The V call is TRBV10-3, the J call TRBJ1-4; D perhaps matches TRBD1 (6 bases). Germline CDR1 and CDR2: ENHRY and SYGVKD. V gave up 3 bases and J gave up 8 bases, with 16 bases separating them. This CDR3 has 15 amino acids. The CDR3: CAISDPGAVSEKLFF. CDR3 nucleotide sequence: TGTGCCATCAGTGATCCAGGGGCCGTTAGCGAAAAACTGTTTTTT.

The rearrangement joins TRBV11-2 to TRBJ2-3; TRBD2 agrees at 9 bases. With V trimmed by 0 bases and J by 2 bases, 3 bases remained unmatched. Per the germline V gene, CDR1 is SGHAT and CDR2 is FQNNGV. The CDR3 consists of 16 residues. The CDR3 is CASSLERGGYTDTQYF. The CDR3, as DNA: TGTGCCAGCAGCTTAGAGCGGGGGGGGTACACAGATACGCAGTATTTT.

The chain joins TRBV9 to TRBJ2-6, with 7 nucleotides matching TRBD1. Germline assignment: CDR1 SGDLS and CDR2 YYNGEE. The trim removed 5 bases at V and 1 base at J, leaving 6 bases unmatched. The CDR3 consists of 16 residues. CDR3 in DNA: TGTGCCAGCAGTCCGGACAGGCCTTCTGGGGCCAACGTCCTGACTTTC. This gives the protein CASSPDRPSGANVLTF. Full variable domain (missing parts from reference TRBV9 and TRBJ2-6): DSGVTQTPKHLITATGQRVTLRCSPRSGDLSVYWYQQSLDQGLQFLIQYYNGEERAKGNILERFSAQQFPDLHSELNLSSLELGDSALYFCASSPDRPSGANVLTFGAGSRLTVL.

The J gene is TRBJ1-1, the V gene TRBV4-1; TRBD1 matches at 8 bases. Trimming removed 2 bases from V and 1 base from J; junction bases left unmatched: 3. Germline lookup yields CDR1 MGHRA and CDR2 YSYEKL. The CDR3 is made up of 15 amino acids. The CDR3 here is CASSQSGQGNTEAFF. In DNA, the CDR3 is TGCGCCAGCAGCCAAAGTGGACAGGGGAACACTGAAGCTTTCTTT.

The chain has TRBV10-3 and TRBJ2-2, with 10 bases fitting TRBD1. Germline CDR1 reads ENHRY; CDR2 reads SYGVKD. V was pared by 0 bases and J by 4 bases, with 8 bases of the junction left unmatched. The CDR3 is 18 residues long. Here the CDR3 reads CAISESPGQGYSTGELFF. As DNA, the CDR3 is TGTGCCATCAGTGAGTCCCCGGGACAGGGGTATTCCACCGGGGAGCTGTTTTTT.

The rearrangement uses TRBV7-3 and TRBJ1-5; D perhaps matches TRBD1 (5 bases). CDR1 and CDR2 from the germline V gene are SGHTA and FQGTGA. V was shortened by 0 bases and J by 7 bases, with 10 bases between the two germline ends. This CDR3 contains 14 residues. In DNA form, the CDR3 reads TGTGCCAGCAGCTTAACGCCAGGGAACCAGCCCCAGCATTTT. Its protein product is CASSLTPGNQPQHF.

The J gene is TRBJ1-1, the V gene TRBV11-2; D not certain. CDR1 SGHAT and CDR2 FQNNGV come from the germline V gene. V lost 1 base and J 5 bases, leaving 8 bases between the germline ends. This CDR3 is 13 amino acids long. The CDR3 nucleotides are TGTGCCAGCAGCTTAGGGGCCTTTACTGAAGCTTTCTTT. This gives the protein CASSLGAFTEAFF.

The sample holds a few counts of this clone. CDR3 sequence: CASTPGGQGINTIYF. CDR3 nucleotides: TGTGCCAGCACCCCTGGGGGACAGGGGATCAACACCATATATTTT. The chain links TRBV28 to TRBJ1-3; 10 nucleotides align to TRBD1. The V gene's germline CDR1 is MDHEN and CDR2 SYDVKM. This CDR3 comprises 15 residues. The V and J ends lost 7 bases and 7 bases, in that order; junction bases with no gene match: 10. Together with reference TRBV28 and TRBJ1-3, the CDR3 gives the full variable domain: DVKVTQSSRYLVKRTGEKVFLECVQDMDHENMFWYRQDPGLGLRLIYFSYDVKMKEKGDIPEGYSVSREKKERFSLILESASTNQTSMYLCASTPGGQGINTIYFGEGSWLTVV.

This chain connects TRBV5-4 to TRBJ1-1; D might be TRBD1 (5 bases). Deletions cut 3 bases from V and 1 base from J, with 13 bases between. The CDR3 length is 15 residues. From germline, CDR1 is SGHNT and CDR2 YYREEE (reference sequence). The CDR3 region has the DNA TGTGCCAGCAGCTCCGGCGGGGCCCGGAACACTGAAGCTTTCTTT. Residues: CASSSGGARNTEAFF.

The chain carries TRBV6-5 and TRBJ1-1; 7 nucleotides agree with TRBD1. J was trimmed by 7 bases and V by 6 bases; bases with no gene match: 11. Germline CDR1 is MNHEY and CDR2 is SVGAGI. There are 14 residues in the CDR3. The CDR3 bases are TGTGCCAGCAGCCTTAACAGGGGAAAAGGTGAAGCTTTCTTT. Translation: CASSLNRGKGEAFF.

The chain is built from TRBV11-2 and TRBJ2-2; no reliable D call. This CDR3 is built from 12 residues. Trimming removed 10 bases from V and 5 bases from J, with 11 bases in between. In germline, CDR1 is SGHAT, CDR2 FQNNGV. The CDR3 bases are TGTGCCATAGCTGAGCCTACCGGGGAGCTGTTTTTT. Its protein is CAIAEPTGELFF.

The table lists this clone with a few counts. CDR3 DNA sequence: TGTGCCAGCAGCACAAGACAGCTAGCCAAAAACATTCAGTACTTC. This translates into CASSTRQLAKNIQYF. The rearrangement links TRBV11-2 to TRBJ2-4; a possible D gene is TRBD1 (5 bases). Germline V gene data show CDR1 as SGHAT and CDR2 as FQNNGV. The V gene lost 5 bases and the J gene lost 0 bases, with 11 bases spanning the gap. The CDR3 totals 15 residues.